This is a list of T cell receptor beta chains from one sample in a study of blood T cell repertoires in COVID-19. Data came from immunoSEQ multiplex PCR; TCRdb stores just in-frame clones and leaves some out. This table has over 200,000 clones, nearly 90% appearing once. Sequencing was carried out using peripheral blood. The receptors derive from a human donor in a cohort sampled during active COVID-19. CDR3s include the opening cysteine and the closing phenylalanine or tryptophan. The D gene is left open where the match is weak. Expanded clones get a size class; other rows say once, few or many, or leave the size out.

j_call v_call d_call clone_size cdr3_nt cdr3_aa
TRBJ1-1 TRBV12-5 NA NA TGTGCTAGTGGTTTGGTGACAGACACTGAAGCTTTCTTT CASGLVTDTEAFF
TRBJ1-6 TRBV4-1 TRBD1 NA TGCGCCAGCAGCCAAGATCTTCATGGACAGGGGAATTCACCCCTCCACTTT CASSQDLHGQGNSPLHF
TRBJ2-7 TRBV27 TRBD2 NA TGTGCCAGCAGTCACGGGACTAGCGGAGCCTACGAGCAGTACTTC CASSHGTSGAYEQYF
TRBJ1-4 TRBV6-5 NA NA TGTGCCAGCAGCACGGGGATTGCGGCTGAAAAACTGTTTTTT CASSTGIAAEKLFF
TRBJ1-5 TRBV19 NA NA TGTGCCAGCAGTGAAGGGGATGGCAATCAGCCCCAGCATTTT CASSEGDGNQPQHF
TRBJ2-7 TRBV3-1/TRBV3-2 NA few TGTGCCAGCAGCCACCACACCGGAGGGGTGAGCTCCTACGAGCAGTACTTC CASSHHTGGVSSYEQYF
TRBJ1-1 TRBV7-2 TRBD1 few TGTGCCAGCAGCGGGAATTCACAGGGGAGGACTGAAGCTTTCTTT CASSGNSQGRTEAFF
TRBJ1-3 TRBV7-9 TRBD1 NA TGTGCCAGCAGCTCCTGGACAGGCCTCTCTGGAAACACCATATATTTT CASSSWTGLSGNTIYF
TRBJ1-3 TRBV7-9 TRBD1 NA TGTGCCAGCAGCGCCGACAGGGCCGCCTCTGGAAACACCATATATTTT CASSADRAASGNTIYF
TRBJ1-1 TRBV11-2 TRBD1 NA TGTGCCAGCAGCTCGCCTCGGACAGGGCACACTGAAGCTTTCTTT CASSSPRTGHTEAFF
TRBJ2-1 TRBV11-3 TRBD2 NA TGTGCCAGCGGACGACTAGCGGAAAACAATGAGCAGTTCTTC CASGRLAENNEQFF
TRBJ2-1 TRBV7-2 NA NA TGTGCCAGCTGGCCGGACAGTCTCTCCTACAATGAGCAGTTCTTC CASWPDSLSYNEQFF
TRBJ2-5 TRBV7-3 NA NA TGTGCCAGCAGCGATGGACAGCGGGAGACCCAGTACTTC CASSDGQRETQYF
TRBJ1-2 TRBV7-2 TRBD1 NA TGTGCCAGCAGCCCTGATATCGGGACAGGGTCTGGCTACACCTTC CASSPDIGTGSGYTF
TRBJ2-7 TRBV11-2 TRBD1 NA TGTGCCAGCAGCTTAGATAGGACGGACAGGGGTTACGAGCAGTACTTC CASSLDRTDRGYEQYF
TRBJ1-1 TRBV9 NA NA TGTGCCAGCAGCCCCCGGGGAAACACTGAAGCTTTCTTT CASSPRGNTEAFF
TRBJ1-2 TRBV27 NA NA TGTGCCAGCAGTTTCCGCCGGGGAGGGGATAACTATGGCTACACCTTC CASSFRRGGDNYGYTF
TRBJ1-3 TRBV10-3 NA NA TGTGCCATCAGTGCGGCTGGAAACACCATATATTTT CAISAAGNTIYF